Listed below are T cell receptor beta chains from one sample, sequenced in a study of T cell responses to AZD1222 COVID-19 vaccine. Sequencing used immunoSEQ multiplex PCR; TCRdb keeps in-frame clones, though not all of them. The top ten clones hold more than 4% of a sample with approximately 180,000 clones, around 89% of them seen once. This specimen consisted of peripheral blood, obtained 28 days after the second dose of the MenACWY control vaccine. The receptors stem from an adult who received the MenACWY meningococcal vaccine as a control. Each CDR3 is given with its conserved first and last residue. D genes are given only for firm matches. Only some rows state a clone size, as once, few, many or a class for expanded clones.

DNA: TGCGCCAGCAGCTTGGCCCAGGGGACCACAGATACGCAGTATTTT
CDR3: CASSLAQGTTDTQYF
V: TRBV5-1
size: NA
D: NA
J: TRBJ2-3

DNA: TGTGCCAGCAGTTCAACGAACAGGTTCGGCTACACCTTC
CDR3: CASSSTNRFGYTF
V: TRBV12-3/TRBV12-4
size: once
D: NA
J: TRBJ1-2

DNA: TGCAGCGCCCGACAGTACGGGCAGCCCCAGCATTTT
CDR3: CSARQYGQPQHF
V: TRBV29-1
size: NA
D: NA
J: TRBJ1-5

DNA: TGTGCCAGCTCACGCCTGGAGATTCGCACGAACACCGGGGAGCTGTTTTTT
CDR3: CASSRLEIRTNTGELFF
V: TRBV18
size: once
D: NA
J: TRBJ2-2

DNA: TGTGCCAGCAGCTTTTATAGCAATCAGCCCCAGCATTTT
CDR3: CASSFYSNQPQHF
V: TRBV5-6
size: NA
D: NA
J: TRBJ1-5

DNA: TGTGCCAGCAGCTTATTAGCGGACCTCTACGAGCAGTACTTC
CDR3: CASSLLADLYEQYF
V: TRBV7-2
size: NA
D: NA
J: TRBJ2-7

DNA: TGTGCCAGCAGCAAACGACAGGGCATGAACACTGAAGCTTTCTTT
CDR3: CASSKRQGMNTEAFF
V: TRBV5-8
size: NA
D: TRBD1
J: TRBJ1-1

DNA: TGTGCCACCAGTGATGTTGGCCTAGCGGGAGTCGAGACCCAGTACTTC
CDR3: CATSDVGLAGVETQYF
V: TRBV24-1
size: NA
D: TRBD2
J: TRBJ2-5

DNA: TGTGCCAGCAGCCAAGAGGGACTAGCGGCAGGCTCCTACAATGAGCAGTTCTTC
CDR3: CASSQEGLAAGSYNEQFF
V: TRBV3-1/TRBV3-2
size: NA
D: TRBD2
J: TRBJ2-1

DNA: TGTGCCACCAGTGATCCAGGTGGGACTAGGGGGGAGACCCAGTACTTC
CDR3: CATSDPGGTRGETQYF
V: TRBV24-1
size: NA
D: TRBD2
J: TRBJ2-5

DNA: TGTGCCAGTAGTATCCCCAGGGGCTCTGGAAACACCATATATTTT
CDR3: CASSIPRGSGNTIYF
V: TRBV19
size: NA
D: NA
J: TRBJ1-3

DNA: TGTGCCAGCAGCCAGAATCTAGCGGTTAACGAGCAGTTCTTC
CDR3: CASSQNLAVNEQFF
V: TRBV5-4
size: NA
D: TRBD2
J: TRBJ2-1

DNA: TGTGCCAGCAGTGCCTACGCCGGGACTAGGAGTTACGAGCAGTACTTC
CDR3: CASSAYAGTRSYEQYF
V: TRBV27
size: NA
D: TRBD2
J: TRBJ2-7

DNA: TGTGCCAGCAGTTTGGCGTCGGGCGGTAATTCACCCCTCCACTTT
CDR3: CASSLASGGNSPLHF
V: TRBV27
size: NA
D: NA
J: TRBJ1-6

DNA: TGTGCCAGCAGTCTCGGAGGAACTAATGAAAAACTGTTTTTT
CDR3: CASSLGGTNEKLFF
V: TRBV16
size: NA
D: NA
J: TRBJ1-4

DNA: TGTGCCAGCAGTACCCCCCCCAACAGGTACCAGCCCCAGCATTTT
CDR3: CASSTPPNRYQPQHF
V: TRBV28
size: NA
D: NA
J: TRBJ1-5

DNA: TGTGCCAGCAGCGACAGGGGGGAAAACTATGGCTACACCTTC
CDR3: CASSDRGENYGYTF
V: TRBV6-6
size: NA
D: TRBD1
J: TRBJ1-2

DNA: TGTGCCAGCAGTTATGACAGCCTCGGCTACGAGCAGTACTTC
CDR3: CASSYDSLGYEQYF
V: TRBV6-2/TRBV6-3
size: NA
D: NA
J: TRBJ2-7

DNA: TGTGCCAGCAGTCCTCTTAGCACAGATACGCAGTATTTT
CDR3: CASSPLSTDTQYF
V: TRBV27
size: NA
D: NA
J: TRBJ2-3

DNA: TGTGCCAGCAGCCAAGAAGCCCATAGACCCAATGAAAAACTGTTTTTT
CDR3: CASSQEAHRPNEKLFF
V: TRBV3-1/TRBV3-2
size: few
D: NA
J: TRBJ1-4

DNA: TGTGCCAGCAGTTACTCGACAGGGGATTACACCGGGGAGCTGTTTTTT
CDR3: CASSYSTGDYTGELFF
V: TRBV6-2/TRBV6-3
size: NA
D: TRBD1
J: TRBJ2-2

DNA: TGTGCCAGCAGTCTTATACAGAACCGCCCCTATGGCTACACCTTC
CDR3: CASSLIQNRPYGYTF
V: TRBV13
size: NA
D: NA
J: TRBJ1-2

DNA: TGCAGCGTGGGGGAGTTCTACGAGCAGTACTTC
CDR3: CSVGEFYEQYF
V: TRBV29-1
size: NA
D: NA
J: TRBJ2-7

DNA: TGTGCCAGCAGTCCATGGACTAGCGGGAGTAACAATGAGCAGTTCTTC
CDR3: CASSPWTSGSNNEQFF
V: TRBV27
size: NA
D: TRBD2
J: TRBJ2-1